The 20 T cell receptor beta chains reported below all come from one sample, sequenced in a study of blood T cells in healthy people across ages. With a J-beta primer mix and a sample-barcoded 5' primer, a second PCR ran about 6 to 11 cycles. TCRdb re-derived calls from the 5' RACE reads in MiXCR, one entry per CDR3 protein. The sample records about 680,000 distinct CDR3 sequences, 45% to 50% being singletons. Sequencing used blood. The origin of the receptors is an older woman in good health.

The chain has TRBV7-9 and TRBJ2-7; D ambiguous. Germline V gives CDR1 SEHNR, CDR2 FQNEAQ (reference sequence). The V gene lost 6 bases and the J gene lost 6 bases, with 21 bases spanning the gap. The CDR3 consists of 15 residues. The CDR3 spells CASRSAESPKAEQYF. The CDR3 DNA is TGTGCCAGCAGAAGTGCAGAGTCCCCGAAAGCCGAGCAGTACTTC.

This clonotype was observed at least ten times. The chain combines TRBV18 with TRBJ2-1; tentative D call: TRBD1 (6 bases). Germline V lookup: CDR1 KGHSH, CDR2 LQKENI. The CDR3 covers 16 residues. Trimming removed 6 bases at V and 8 bases at J, with 23 bases between. CDR3 coding DNA: TGTGCCAGCTCCGTCCGACAGGCTGGCGGAGGCGATGAGCAGTTCTTC. It is translated as CASSVRQAGGGDEQFF.

The gene calls are TRBV7-9 and TRBJ2-5; 11 bases match TRBD1. The length of the CDR3 is 15 residues. Germline V CDR1 and CDR2: SEHNR, FQNEAQ (reference sequence). The V gene end was trimmed by 3 bases and the J gene end by 5 bases; junction bases not matched to a gene: 5. The CDR3 DNA reads as TGTGCCAGCAGCTTTGGACAGGGGGCTGGGGAGACCCAGTACTTC. Translating it yields CASSFGQGAGETQYF. Together with reference TRBV7-9 and TRBJ2-5, the CDR3 gives the full variable domain: DTGVSQNPRHKITKRGQNVTFRCDPISEHNRLYWYRQTLGQGPEFLTYFQNEAQLEKSRLLSDRFSAERPKGSFSTLEIQRTEQGDSAMYLCASSFGQGAGETQYFGPGTRLLVL.

CDR3 region: CSAGDRAGYGYTF. In DNA form, the CDR3 reads TGCAGTGCGGGGGACAGGGCGGGCTATGGCTACACCTTC. The genes are TRBV20-1 and TRBJ1-2; 9 bases are shared with TRBD1. Trimming at V came to 6 bases and at J to 4 bases, leaving 6 bases not matched to a gene. Germline CDR1 DFQATT, CDR2 SNEGSKA (reference sequence). This CDR3 has 13 residues.

The chain recombines TRBV29-1 with TRBJ2-7; D might be TRBD1 (6 bases). This CDR3 region has 13 residues. Germline CDR1 is SQVTM and CDR2 is ANQGSEA. V lost 5 bases, J lost 5 bases, and 16 bases lay in between. The DNA for the CDR3 is TGCAGCGTTCGACAGGCCTCAGGGCACGAGCAGTACTTC. Amino acid sequence: CSVRQASGHEQYF.

The rearrangement uses TRBV24-1 and TRBJ2-1; the match to TRBD1 covers 8 bases. TRBJ2-7 matches the DNA end more closely, so the J call is doubtful. This CDR3 is built from 16 residues. Per germline, CDR1 KGHDR and CDR2 SFDVKD. In DNA, the CDR3 is TGTGCCACCAGTGGGACTCGGACAGGGTTCTACAATGAGCAGTACTTC. It specifies CATSGTRTGFYNEQYF.

There are a few counts of this clonotype. This rearrangement joins TRBV6-6 to TRBJ2-3, with TRBD1 as a possible D gene (6 bases). The germline V gene has CDR1 MNHNY and CDR2 SVGAGI (reference sequence). Trimming cost V 8 bases and J 2 bases, with 20 bases left between them. The CDR3 contains 16 residues. The CDR3 nucleotides are TGTGCCAGCTTAAGATTCCGGGACATGATCACAGATACGCAGTATTTT. Protein: CASLRFRDMITDTQYF.

This rearrangement joins TRBV7-9 to TRBJ2-5, with 9 bases fitting TRBD1. V shed 5 bases, J shed 5 bases, and the junction held 6 bases outside the gene matches. The germline CDR1 and CDR2 sequences are SEHNR and FQNEAQ (reference sequence). This CDR3 has 14 residues. CDR3 in DNA: TGTGCCAGCAGCCCCGGGACAGGGAGGGAGACCCAGTACTTC. It translates to CASSPGTGRETQYF.

The chain has TRBV5-1 and TRBJ1-1; D gene uncertain. Per the germline V gene, CDR1 is SGHRS and CDR2 is YFSETQ. The CDR3 is 14 amino acids. V lost 3 bases, J lost 0 bases, and 9 bases lay in between. The CDR3 loop is CASSSDGLNTEAFF. The CDR3 nucleotides are TGCGCCAGCAGCTCGGACGGATTGAACACTGAAGCTTTCTTT.

This clonotype has only a few counts. CDR3 in amino acids: CASSNRRTGQGYGYTF. CDR3 nucleotide sequence: TGTGCCAGCAGTAACAGACGGACAGGACAAGGCTATGGCTACACCTTC. The chain recombines TRBV28 with TRBJ1-2, with 7 bases fitting TRBD1. The germline CDR1 and CDR2 sequences are MDHEN and SYDVKM. The CDR3 has 16 amino acids. The ends lost 5 bases at V and 4 bases at J; junction bases unmatched: 13.

This clonotype was seen ten or more times. This chain links TRBV2 with TRBJ2-4; 8 positions match TRBD1. The DNA end is a closer match to TRBJ2-5, so the J assignment may be wrong. Per germline, CDR1 SNHLY and CDR2 FYNNEI. There are 13 residues in the CDR3. For the CDR3, the DNA is TGTGCCAGCAGCGGACAGGGTGGCGAGACCCAGTACTTC. This sequence encodes CASSGQGGETQYF.

V gene TRBV28 combines with J gene TRBJ2-7; D possibly corresponds to TRBD2 (6 bases). Germline loops: CDR1 MDHEN, CDR2 SYDVKM. This CDR3 is 13 amino acids long. The germline V and J ends were trimmed by 7 bases and 5 bases, with 15 bases remaining between them. This CDR3 is CASKGRRGNEQYF. The CDR3 nucleotides are TGTGCCAGCAAGGGAAGGCGGGGCAACGAGCAGTACTTC. Full variable domain (remainder filled in from reference TRBV28 and TRBJ2-7): DVKVTQSSRYLVKRTGEKVFLECVQDMDHENMFWYRQDPGLGLRLIYFSYDVKMKEKGDIPEGYSVSREKKERFSLILESASTNQTSMYLCASKGRRGNEQYFGPGTRLTVT.

In the case of this clonotype: Germline and junction disagree at one end, which may indicate a read error. The J gene is TRBJ2-3, the V gene TRBV10-3; unclear D gene. The V gene's germline CDR1 is ENHRY and CDR2 SYGVKD. The CDR3 is 12 amino acids. The CDR3 bases are TGTGCCACCAGTCACAGTGCCGATACGCAGTATTTT. This gives the protein CATSHSADTQYF.

This clonotype was seen many times. The rearrangement links TRBV12-3 or TRBV12-4 to TRBJ2-1; D perhaps matches TRBD2 (6 bases). V lost 3 bases and J lost 5, with 17 bases in between. CDR3 length equals 16 residues. The CDR3 sequence: CASSFMGTGGNNEQFF. The CDR3 DNA follows: TGTGCCAGCAGTTTTATGGGGACTGGAGGAAACAATGAGCAGTTCTTC.

This clonotype has only a few counts. The chain couples TRBV29-1 to TRBJ2-7; the D gene is possibly TRBD1 (6 bases). V shed 2 bases and J shed 1 base, with 6 bases lying between them. CDR1 is SQVTM, CDR2 ANQGSEA, per germline. The CDR3 extends over 12 amino acids. This CDR3 reads CSVEQGSYEQYF. The DNA for the CDR3 is TGCAGCGTTGAACAGGGGTCCTACGAGCAGTACTTC.

The V and J genes are TRBV6-6 and TRBJ1-2; D is unclear. Deletions cut 5 bases from V and 0 bases from J, with 16 bases between. This CDR3 is built from 16 residues. Germline V CDR1 and CDR2: MNHNY, SVGAGI (reference sequence). The CDR3 spells CASSARTGRPNYGYTF. The DNA of the CDR3 is TGTGCCAGCAGTGCGAGAACGGGCAGACCTAACTATGGCTACACCTTC.

The gene calls are TRBV28 and TRBJ2-1; TRBD2 agrees at 7 bases. Germline loops: CDR1 MDHEN, CDR2 SYDVKM. Trimming took 11 bases from V and 10 from J; bases not matched to a gene: 8. The CDR3 consists of 11 residues. CDR3 nucleotides: TGTGCCGGCTCGGGGGGTTTGGAGCAGTTCTTC. The encoded protein is CAGSGGLEQFF.

The chain carries TRBV20-1 and TRBJ1-2; D is ambiguous. CDR1 and CDR2 from the germline V gene are DFQATT and SNEGSKA (reference sequence). Trimming cost V 8 bases and J 4 bases, with 14 bases left between them. The CDR3 is 12 residues long. CDR3 amino acids: CSIDKGGYGYTF. The CDR3 DNA is TGCAGTATAGATAAGGGCGGCTATGGCTACACCTTC.

This rearrangement joins TRBV20-1 to TRBJ2-7, with 7 bases fitting TRBD2. V was clipped by 0 bases and J by 2 bases; unmatched bases: 7. CDR1 DFQATT and CDR2 SNEGSKA come from the germline V gene (reference sequence). The CDR3 consists of 15 residues. The CDR3 reads CSARDLRLATYEQYF. CDR3 DNA sequence: TGCAGTGCTAGAGATCTCCGACTAGCCACCTACGAGCAGTACTTC.

The chain has TRBV29-1 and TRBJ2-1, with D perhaps matching TRBD2 (6 bases). The CDR3 is made up of 14 amino acids. Deletions cut 4 bases from V and 7 bases from J, with 17 bases between. The germline CDR1 and CDR2 sequences are SQVTM and ANQGSEA. The CDR3 loop reads CSVVGLSTSNEQFF. CDR3 DNA sequence: TGCAGCGTTGTTGGTCTGTCGACTAGTAATGAGCAGTTCTTC.